These 28 T cell receptor beta chains were sequenced from one sample in a study of shared clonotypes between healthy human individuals. Clones were sequenced by immunoSEQ multiplex PCR, and TCRdb holds only the in-frame ones, with some missing. In the table there are a few million clones, 90% to 95% of which are singletons. The material sequenced was naive CD4+ T cells from PBMCs. Subset described: CD45RA+ positively selected. The source is a man aged 18 to 29 in good health. Some clones in this sample may be carry-over from other donors' samples.

About this clone: Different DNA sequences within this sample yield the same CDR3. The chain combines TRBV9 with TRBJ2-3; the D is unclear. Germline V CDR1 and CDR2: SGDLS, YYNGEE. The CDR3 has 15 amino acids. V gave up 0 bases and J gave up 0 bases, with 8 bases separating them. The CDR3 DNA sequence: TGTGCCAGCAGCGTAGAGGGCCCTAGCACAGATACGCAGTATTTT. This gives the protein CASSVEGPSTDTQYF. Full variable domain (rest looked up from reference TRBV9 and TRBJ2-3): DSGVTQTPKHLITATGQRVTLRCSPRSGDLSVYWYQQSLDQGLQFLIQYYNGEERAKGNILERFSAQQFPDLHSELNLSSLELGDSALYFCASSVEGPSTDTQYFGPGTRLTVL.

The J gene is TRBJ2-7, the V gene TRBV2; TRBD1 agrees at 8 bases. The ends lost 6 bases at V and 8 bases at J; junction bases unmatched: 6. The CDR3 extends over 12 amino acids. In germline, CDR1 is SNHLY, CDR2 FYNNEI. CDR3 sequence reads: CASRDRESQQYF. CDR3 nucleotides: TGTGCCAGCAGGGACAGGGAGAGCCAGCAGTACTTC.

The V and J genes are TRBV7-9 and TRBJ1-1; the match to TRBD1 covers 12 bases. This CDR3 comprises 16 residues. V shed 5 bases, J shed 1 base, and the junction held 5 bases outside the gene matches. The germline CDR1 and CDR2 sequences are SEHNR and FQNEAQ (reference sequence). This chain's CDR3 is CASSPGTGGWNTEAFF. The CDR3 DNA sequence: TGTGCCAGCAGCCCCGGGACAGGGGGCTGGAACACTGAAGCTTTCTTT.

Points on this clone: The sample contains more than one DNA sequence encoding this CDR3. V and J are TRBV18 and TRBJ2-4; D call uncertain. Germline V gene sequence: CDR1 KGHSH, CDR2 LQKENI. V was cut by 6 bases and J by 0 bases, with 12 bases left in between. CDR3 length: 15 amino acids. The CDR3 region has the DNA TGTGCCAGCTCCCCCAGTCTCCTAGCCAAAAACATTCAGTACTTC. Protein: CASSPSLLAKNIQYF.

The rearrangement links TRBV7-8 to TRBJ2-5, with D possibly being TRBD2 (7 bases). V lost 2 bases and J 4 bases, leaving 17 bases between the germline ends. The CDR3 runs to 16 residues. Per the germline V gene, CDR1 is SGHVS and CDR2 is FQNEAQ. The CDR3 DNA reads as TGTGCCAGCAGCTTATTGGGGGGAGGGGGTACAGAGACCCAGTACTTC. This translates into CASSLLGGGGTETQYF.

CDR3 residues: CASSLGAGPGNTEAFF. The CDR3 DNA follows: TGCGCCAGCAGCTTGGGGGCAGGCCCTGGGAACACTGAAGCTTTCTTT. The rearrangement links TRBV5-1 to TRBJ1-1; the D is unclear. This CDR3 comprises 16 residues. Between the trimmed V and J ends, which lost 0 bases and 1 base, there was a span of 13 bases. The V gene's germline CDR1 is SGHRS and CDR2 YFSETQ.

The J gene is TRBJ2-7, the V gene TRBV29-1, with unresolved D. This CDR3 spans 13 amino acids. CDR1 and CDR2 (germline): SQVTM, ANQGSEA. Trimming pared 0 bases from V and 2 bases from J, leaving 8 bases between. The CDR3 nucleotides read TGCAGCGTTGAAGACCCCAGAACCTACGAGCAGTACTTC. It yields the protein CSVEDPRTYEQYF.

This chain's CDR3 is CASSWREAKLMDEQYF. CDR3 sequence (DNA): TGCGCCAGCAGCTGGCGTGAAGCGAAACTTATGGACGAGCAGTACTTC. The chain couples TRBV5-1 to TRBJ2-7; no clear D gene. Looked up from germline, CDR1 is SGHRS and CDR2 is YFSETQ. This CDR3 region has 16 residues. Trimming took off 3 bases at V and 5 bases at J, with 21 bases between the two ends.

The gene calls are TRBV28 and TRBJ2-7, with D tentatively TRBD2 (6 bases). This CDR3 region has 13 residues. Trimming took off 6 bases at V and 2 bases at J, with 11 bases between the two ends. Germline V gene data show CDR1 as MDHEN and CDR2 as SYDVKM. The DNA of the CDR3 is TGTGCCAGCAGGCGGGATTTACCCTACGAGCAGTACTTC. The encoded protein is CASRRDLPYEQYF.

This sequence joins TRBV18 and TRBJ1-1, with D possibly matching TRBD1 (6 bases). V was trimmed by 2 bases and J by 8 bases, leaving 15 bases between them. CDR3 length equals 14 residues. Germline CDR1 and CDR2: KGHSH and LQKENI. The chain's CDR3 is CASSPRARGTEAFF. The DNA of the CDR3 is TGTGCCAGCTCACCAAGGGCTCGTGGGACAGAAGCTTTCTTT.

On this clone itself: This CDR3 is also generated by other DNA sequences in the sample. This chain uses TRBV5-1 with TRBJ2-7; 8 bases line up with TRBD1. The CDR3 is made up of 14 amino acids. CDR1 is SGHRS, CDR2 YFSETQ, per germline. The J segment lost 2 bases and the V segment lost 1 base, leaving 2 bases of the junction unmatched. The CDR3 DNA reads TGCGCCAGCAGCTTGACAGGGGGACCCTACGAGCAGTACTTC. It specifies CASSLTGGPYEQYF.

The rearrangement joins TRBV4-1 to TRBJ2-1; 10 bases match TRBD2. With 4 bases clipped from V and 1 base from J, the junction kept 13 bases outside the gene matches. CDR1 and CDR2 (germline): MGHRA, YSYEKL. The CDR3 totals 19 residues. The CDR3 DNA sequence: TGCGCCAGCAGCCGGGGACTAGCGCGAAAAACCCAATCCTACAATGAGCAGTTCTTC. This gives the protein CASSRGLARKTQSYNEQFF.

This chain links TRBV5-4 with TRBJ2-2, with TRBD2 matching 10 bases. The ends lost 3 bases at V and 7 bases at J; junction bases unmatched: 12. Germline CDR1 is SGHNT and CDR2 is YYREEE (reference sequence). CDR3 length equals 17 residues. Written as DNA, the CDR3 is TGTGCCAGCAGCTATAGCGGGAGGACCTCAACGAGCGGGGAGCTGTTTTTT. Amino acid sequence: CASSYSGRTSTSGELFF.

V is TRBV7-9 and J is TRBJ1-1; maybe TRBD1 (5 bases). CDR3 length: 13 residues. CDR1 and CDR2 from the germline V gene are SEHNR and FQNEAQ (reference sequence). Deletions cut 3 bases from V and 7 bases from J, with 12 bases between. CDR3 nucleotide sequence: TGTGCCAGCAGCTTTCGGGACCCCCGTGAAGCTTTCTTT. Amino acid sequence: CASSFRDPREAFF. The whole variable domain, filled in from reference TRBV7-9 and TRBJ1-1, reads DTGVSQNPRHKITKRGQNVTFRCDPISEHNRLYWYRQTLGQGPEFLTYFQNEAQLEKSRLLSDRFSAERPKGSFSTLEIQRTEQGDSAMYLCASSFRDPREAFFGQGTRLTVV.

This chain uses TRBV4-1 with TRBJ2-3; possible D gene TRBD1, 5 bases. CDR3 length: 15 amino acids. V was shortened by 7 bases and J by 2 bases, with 16 bases between the two germline ends. Germline-derived CDR1 and CDR2 are MGHRA and YSYEKL. The DNA of the CDR3 is TGCGCCAGCAAGACTCAGGGCCTGGCCACAGATACGCAGTATTTT. It codes for CASKTQGLATDTQYF.

The chain is built from TRBV15 and TRBJ2-7, with D possibly matching TRBD1 (6 bases). This CDR3 has 15 amino acids. Germline V gives CDR1 LNHNV, CDR2 YYDKDF (reference sequence). Trimming pared 2 bases from V and 2 bases from J, leaving 13 bases between. DNA of the CDR3: TGTGCCACCAGCAGAACGCGGACAGAAACCTACGAGCAGTACTTC. Protein: CATSRTRTETYEQYF.

This clone was detected only once. The identical CDR3 is also encoded by other nucleotide sequences in the sample. The rearrangement links TRBV15 to TRBJ2-7; possible D gene TRBD1, 6 bases. Germline lookup yields CDR1 LNHNV and CDR2 YYDKDF (reference sequence). The CDR3 totals 13 residues. V was trimmed by 3 bases and J by 4 bases, leaving 10 bases between them. As DNA, the CDR3 is TGTGCCACCAGCAGGGACAGAGTTTACGAGCAGTACTTC. Translated: CATSRDRVYEQYF.

In regard to this clone: Distinct nucleotide sequences in the sample also encode this CDR3. The CDR3 bases are TGTGCCAGCAGTCCGGGACTAGCGGGAGTGGAGACCCAGTACTTC. Translated: CASSPGLAGVETQYF. The rearrangement uses TRBV28 and TRBJ2-5; TRBD2 agrees at 14 bases. Germline CDR1 reads MDHEN; CDR2 reads SYDVKM. The CDR3 spans 15 residues. J was trimmed by 5 bases and V by 5 bases; bases with no gene match: 4.

The CDR3 nucleotides read TGCGCCAGCAGCTTGGGGTCAGGGAGGGATCAGCCCCAGCATTTT. Translation: CASSLGSGRDQPQHF. The chain combines TRBV5-1 with TRBJ1-5; possibly TRBD1 for D (5 bases). Germline V lookup: CDR1 SGHRS, CDR2 YFSETQ. The ends were cut back, 0 bases at V and 5 bases at J, with 12 bases in the middle. This CDR3 is 15 amino acids long.

Comment on this clone: The same CDR3 arises from other DNA sequences in this sample as well. This chain joins TRBV5-1 and TRBJ2-7; 9 bases align to TRBD1. CDR3 size: 16 residues. V trimming: 0 bases; J trimming: 1 base; junction bases outside the gene matches: 5. Germline CDR1 and CDR2: SGHRS and YFSETQ. The CDR3 here is CASSLGGTGSSYEQYF. In DNA, the CDR3 is TGCGCCAGCAGCTTGGGGGGGACAGGGAGTTCCTACGAGCAGTACTTC.

The chain combines TRBV11-2 with TRBJ2-2; no clear D. V lost 5 bases and J 6 bases, leaving 10 bases between the germline ends. The CDR3 sequence is 13 residues long. The germline V gene has CDR1 SGHAT and CDR2 FQNNGV. In DNA, the CDR3 is TGTGCCAGCAGCGAAATCCAGTCCGGGGAGCTGTTTTTT. As protein: CASSEIQSGELFF. Filled out from reference TRBV11-2 and TRBJ2-2, the complete variable domain reads EAGVAQSPRYKIIEKRQSVAFWCNPISGHATLYWYQQILGQGPKLLIQFQNNGVVDDSQLPKDRFSAERLKGVDSTLKIQPAKLEDSAVYLCASSEIQSGELFFGEGSRLTVL.

The V gene is TRBV6-1, the J gene TRBJ1-5; the match to TRBD1 covers 7 bases. The CDR3 spans 16 residues. Trimming removed 2 bases from V and 0 bases from J; junction bases left unmatched: 4. Germline CDR1 and CDR2: MNHNS and SASEGT. Written as DNA, the CDR3 is TGTGCCAGCAGTGAACGACAGGGCCTTAGCAATCAGCCCCAGCATTTT. This encodes CASSERQGLSNQPQHF.

The chain uses TRBV11-2 and TRBJ2-1; D not certain. The V end was cut by 8 bases, the J end by 0 bases, with 14 bases between. The CDR3 sequence is 15 residues long. Per the germline V gene, CDR1 is SGHAT and CDR2 is FQNNGV. The CDR3: CASRRQLTSYNEQFF. The CDR3 DNA reads TGTGCCAGCCGCCGGCAGTTGACCTCCTACAATGAGCAGTTCTTC. The full variable domain, rest sourced from reference TRBV11-2 and TRBJ2-1, is EAGVAQSPRYKIIEKRQSVAFWCNPISGHATLYWYQQILGQGPKLLIQFQNNGVVDDSQLPKDRFSAERLKGVDSTLKIQPAKLEDSAVYLCASRRQLTSYNEQFFGPGTRLTVL.

Details on this clone: Other nucleotide sequences from this sample produce the same CDR3. This chain connects TRBV6-5 to TRBJ1-1; D call uncertain. This CDR3 region has 13 residues. V was cut by 2 bases and J by 1 base, with 5 bases left in between. Looked up from germline, CDR1 is MNHEY and CDR2 is SVGAGI. The CDR3 reads CASSYGGNTEAFF. DNA of the CDR3: TGTGCCAGCAGTTACGGTGGGAACACTGAAGCTTTCTTT.

The genes are TRBV5-4 and TRBJ1-2; D is possibly TRBD1 (6 bases). The CDR3 is made up of 18 amino acids. Germline CDR1 and CDR2: SGHNT and YYREEE (reference sequence). Between the trimmed V and J ends, which lost 3 bases and 1 base, there was a span of 22 bases. The CDR3 reads CASSYLGGTTSLNYGYTF. In DNA form, the CDR3 reads TGTGCCAGCAGCTATTTGGGGGGCACCACGTCTCTTAACTATGGCTACACCTTC.

The gene calls are TRBV28 and TRBJ1-5, with D unclear. The CDR3 is 16 residues long. CDR1 is MDHEN and CDR2 is SYDVKM in the germline V gene. The ends were cut back, 6 bases at V and 4 bases at J, with 19 bases in the middle. In DNA form, the CDR3 reads TGTGCCAGCAGGTCATCGGCTTTACGAGTAAATCAGCCCCAGCATTTT. This encodes CASRSSALRVNQPQHF.

In the case of this clone: Other DNA sequences in the sample encode the same CDR3. The rearrangement joins TRBV11-2 to TRBJ2-7; D gene ambiguous. V was cut by 1 base and J by 0 bases, with 10 bases left in between. Germline CDR1 and CDR2: SGHAT and FQNNGV. The CDR3 is 15 amino acids. The CDR3 sequence is CASSLVGGSSYEQYF. For the CDR3, the DNA is TGTGCCAGCAGCTTAGTTGGCGGCAGCTCCTACGAGCAGTACTTC.

This chain uses TRBV29-1 with TRBJ1-2; unclear D gene. V gave up 6 bases and J gave up 5 bases, with 19 bases separating them. Germline CDR1 is SQVTM and CDR2 is ANQGSEA. The CDR3 runs to 14 residues. DNA for the CDR3: TGCAGCGTCGCCATAGGGCAGGAGTTATATGGCTACACCTTC. This gives the protein CSVAIGQELYGYTF.